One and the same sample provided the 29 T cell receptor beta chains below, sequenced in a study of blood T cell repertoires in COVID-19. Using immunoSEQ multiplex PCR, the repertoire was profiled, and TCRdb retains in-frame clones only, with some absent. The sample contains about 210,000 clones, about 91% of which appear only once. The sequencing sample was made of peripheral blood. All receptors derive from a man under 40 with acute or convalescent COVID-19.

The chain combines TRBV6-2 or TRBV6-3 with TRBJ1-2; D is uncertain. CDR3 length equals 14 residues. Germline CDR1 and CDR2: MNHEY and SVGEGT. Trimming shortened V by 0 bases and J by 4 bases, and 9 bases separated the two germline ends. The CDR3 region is CASSYSTTVYGYTF. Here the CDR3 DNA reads TGTGCCAGCAGTTACTCGACCACAGTCTATGGCTACACCTTC.

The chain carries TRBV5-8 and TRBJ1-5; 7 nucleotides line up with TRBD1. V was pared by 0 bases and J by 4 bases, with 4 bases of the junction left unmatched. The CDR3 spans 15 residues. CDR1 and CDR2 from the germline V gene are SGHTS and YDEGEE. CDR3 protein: CASSLEGTVNQPQHF. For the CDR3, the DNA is TGTGCCAGCAGCTTGGAGGGGACAGTTAATCAGCCCCAGCATTTT.

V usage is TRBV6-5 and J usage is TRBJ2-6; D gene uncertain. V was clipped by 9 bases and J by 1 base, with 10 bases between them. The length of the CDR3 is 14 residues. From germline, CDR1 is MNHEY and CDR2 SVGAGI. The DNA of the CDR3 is TGTGCCAGTCCCCTACTTTCTGGGGCCAACGTCCTGACTTTC. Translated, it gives CASPLLSGANVLTF.

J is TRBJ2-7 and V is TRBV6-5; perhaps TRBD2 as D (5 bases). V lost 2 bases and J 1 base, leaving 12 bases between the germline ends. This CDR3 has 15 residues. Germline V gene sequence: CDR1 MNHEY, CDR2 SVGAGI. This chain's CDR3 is CASSYTRGRSYEQYF. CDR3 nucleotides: TGTGCCAGCAGTTACACAAGAGGGCGGTCCTACGAGCAGTACTTC.

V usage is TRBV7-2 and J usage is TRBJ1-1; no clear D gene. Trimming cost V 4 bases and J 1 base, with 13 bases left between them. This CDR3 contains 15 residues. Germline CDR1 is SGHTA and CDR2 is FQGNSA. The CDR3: CASSSAPRGNTEAFF. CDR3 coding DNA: TGTGCCAGCAGCTCCGCCCCTCGGGGGAACACTGAAGCTTTCTTT.

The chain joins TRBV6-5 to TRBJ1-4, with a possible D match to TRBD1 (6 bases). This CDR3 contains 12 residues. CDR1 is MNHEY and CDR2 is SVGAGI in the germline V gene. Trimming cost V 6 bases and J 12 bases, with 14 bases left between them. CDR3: CASRLGQKELFF. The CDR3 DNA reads TGTGCCAGCAGGTTGGGACAAAAGGAACTGTTTTTT.

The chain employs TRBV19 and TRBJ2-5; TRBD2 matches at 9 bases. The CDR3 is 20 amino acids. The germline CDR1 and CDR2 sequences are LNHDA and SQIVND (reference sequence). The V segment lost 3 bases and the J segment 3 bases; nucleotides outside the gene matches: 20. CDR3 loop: CASSMFRGGDGSTIKETQYF. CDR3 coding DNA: TGTGCCAGTAGTATGTTTCGCGGGGGGGATGGATCTACGATAAAAGAGACCCAGTACTTC. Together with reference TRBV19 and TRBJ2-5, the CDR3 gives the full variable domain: DGGITQSPKYLFRKEGQNVTLSCEQNLNHDAMYWYRQDPGQGLRLIYYSQIVNDFQKGDIAEGYSVSREKKESFPLTVTSAQKNPTAFYLCASSMFRGGDGSTIKETQYFGPGTRLLVL.

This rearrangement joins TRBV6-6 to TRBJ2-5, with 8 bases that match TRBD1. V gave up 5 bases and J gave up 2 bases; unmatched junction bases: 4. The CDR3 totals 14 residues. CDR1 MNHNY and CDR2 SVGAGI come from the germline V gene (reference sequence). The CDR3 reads CASSLNRGQETQYF. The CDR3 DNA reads TGTGCCAGCAGTCTCAACAGGGGGCAAGAGACCCAGTACTTC.

The CDR3 reads CASRKQGAHGYTF. CDR3 coding DNA: TGTGCCAGCAGGAAACAGGGGGCTCATGGCTACACCTTC. The chain has TRBV2 and TRBJ1-2, with 9 bases lining up with TRBD1. The CDR3 runs to 13 residues. Trimming at V came to 6 bases and at J to 6 bases, leaving 5 bases not matched to a gene. CDR1 is SNHLY and CDR2 is FYNNEI in the germline V gene.

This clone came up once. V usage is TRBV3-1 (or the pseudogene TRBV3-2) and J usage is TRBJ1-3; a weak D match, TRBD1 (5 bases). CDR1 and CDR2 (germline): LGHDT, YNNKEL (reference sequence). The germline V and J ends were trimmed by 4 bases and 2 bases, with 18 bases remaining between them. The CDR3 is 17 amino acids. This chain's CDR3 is CASSRRQKTIPGNTIYF. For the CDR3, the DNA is TGTGCCAGCAGCCGCCGACAGAAAACGATACCTGGAAACACCATATATTTT.

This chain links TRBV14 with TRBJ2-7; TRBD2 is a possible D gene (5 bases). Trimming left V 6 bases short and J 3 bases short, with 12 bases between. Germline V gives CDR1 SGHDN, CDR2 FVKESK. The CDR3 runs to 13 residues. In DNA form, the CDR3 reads TGTGCCAGCAGTCGAGGACTCCACTACGAGCAGTACTTC. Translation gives CASSRGLHYEQYF.

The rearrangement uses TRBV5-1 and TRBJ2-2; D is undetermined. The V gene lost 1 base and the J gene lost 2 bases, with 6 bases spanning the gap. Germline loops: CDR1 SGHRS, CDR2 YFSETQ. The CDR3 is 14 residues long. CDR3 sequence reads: CASSLNSNTGELFF. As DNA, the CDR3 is TGCGCCAGCAGCTTGAACTCAAACACCGGGGAGCTGTTTTTT.

CDR3 nucleotides: TGCAGTGCTAGTCGGCAGGGGGCAACTTATAGCAATCAGCCCCAGCATTTT. Translated: CSASRQGATYSNQPQHF. The chain combines TRBV20-1 with TRBJ1-5; 8 positions agree with TRBD1. After removal of 3 bases from V and 0 bases from J, the junction contained 10 bases not matched to a gene. Germline V gives CDR1 DFQATT, CDR2 SNEGSKA (reference sequence). The CDR3 is made up of 17 amino acids.

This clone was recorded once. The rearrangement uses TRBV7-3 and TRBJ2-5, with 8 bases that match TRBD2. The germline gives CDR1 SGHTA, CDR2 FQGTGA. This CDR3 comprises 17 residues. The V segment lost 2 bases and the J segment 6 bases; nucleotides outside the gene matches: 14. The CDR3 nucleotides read TGTGCCAGCAGCTTAGGGCCTACGAGCGGGAGTGGGAAGACCCAGTACTTC. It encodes CASSLGPTSGSGKTQYF.

The CDR3 region is CASSQAGTDTQYF. DNA for the CDR3: TGTGCCAGCAGCCAAGCGGGTACAGATACGCAGTATTTT. V gene TRBV11-2 combines with J gene TRBJ2-3; TRBD2 might be the D (6 bases). Trimming cost V 5 bases and J 3 bases, with 9 bases left between them. The CDR3 is made up of 13 amino acids. CDR1 is SGHAT, CDR2 FQNNGV, per germline.

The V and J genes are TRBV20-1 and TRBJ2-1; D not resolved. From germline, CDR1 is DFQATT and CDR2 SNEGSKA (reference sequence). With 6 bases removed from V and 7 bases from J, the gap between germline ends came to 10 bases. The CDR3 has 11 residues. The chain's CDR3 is CSASPGNEQFF. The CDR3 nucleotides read TGCAGTGCCAGCCCGGGTAATGAGCAGTTCTTC.

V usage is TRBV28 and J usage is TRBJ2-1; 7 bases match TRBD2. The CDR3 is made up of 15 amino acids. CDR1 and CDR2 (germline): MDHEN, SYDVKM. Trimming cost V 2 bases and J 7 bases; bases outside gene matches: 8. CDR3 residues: CASSLGSSGGNEQFF. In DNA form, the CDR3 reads TGTGCCAGCAGTTTAGGGTCTAGCGGCGGTAATGAGCAGTTCTTC. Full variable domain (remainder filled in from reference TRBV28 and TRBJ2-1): DVKVTQSSRYLVKRTGEKVFLECVQDMDHENMFWYRQDPGLGLRLIYFSYDVKMKEKGDIPEGYSVSREKKERFSLILESASTNQTSMYLCASSLGSSGGNEQFFGPGTRLTVL.

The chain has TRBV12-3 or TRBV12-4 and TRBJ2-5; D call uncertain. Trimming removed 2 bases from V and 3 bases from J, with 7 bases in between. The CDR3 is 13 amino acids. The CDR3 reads CASSLRGKETQYF. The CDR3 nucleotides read TGTGCCAGCAGTTTAAGAGGAAAAGAGACCCAGTACTTC.

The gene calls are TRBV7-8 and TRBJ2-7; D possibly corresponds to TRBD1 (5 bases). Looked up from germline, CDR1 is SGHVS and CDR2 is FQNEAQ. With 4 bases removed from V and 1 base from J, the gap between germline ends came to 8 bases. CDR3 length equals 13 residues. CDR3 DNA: TGTGCCAGCAGCTCGACAGTTTCCTACGAGCAGTACTTC. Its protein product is CASSSTVSYEQYF. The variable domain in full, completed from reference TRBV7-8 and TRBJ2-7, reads GAGVSQSPRYKVAKRGQDVALRCDPISGHVSLFWYQQALGQGPEFLTYFQNEAQLDKSGLPSDRFFAERPEGSVSTLKIQRTQQEDSAVYLCASSSTVSYEQYFGPGTRLTVT.

CDR3 sequence: CASSLLRTGGSDEQYF. DNA of the CDR3: TGTGCCAGCAGTTTATTGCGGACAGGGGGTAGTGACGAGCAGTACTTC. The V and J genes are TRBV27 and TRBJ2-7, with 10 bases lining up with TRBD1. The CDR3 has 16 residues. CDR1 is MNHEY, CDR2 SMNVEV, per germline (reference sequence). J gave up 5 bases and V 1 base, and 8 bases lay outside the gene matches.

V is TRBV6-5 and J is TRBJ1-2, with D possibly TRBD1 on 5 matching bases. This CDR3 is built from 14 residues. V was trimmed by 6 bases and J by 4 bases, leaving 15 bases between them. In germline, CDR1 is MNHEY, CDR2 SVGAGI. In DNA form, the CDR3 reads TGTGCCAGCAGCGACCCAGGGTACAGCTATGGCTACACCTTC. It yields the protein CASSDPGYSYGYTF.

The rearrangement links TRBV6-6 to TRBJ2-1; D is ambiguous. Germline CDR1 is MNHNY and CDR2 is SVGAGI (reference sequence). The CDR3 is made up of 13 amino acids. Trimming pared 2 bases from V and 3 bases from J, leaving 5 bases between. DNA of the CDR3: TGTGCCAGCAGTTACGGCGGCTACAATGAGCAGTTCTTC. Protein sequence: CASSYGGYNEQFF.

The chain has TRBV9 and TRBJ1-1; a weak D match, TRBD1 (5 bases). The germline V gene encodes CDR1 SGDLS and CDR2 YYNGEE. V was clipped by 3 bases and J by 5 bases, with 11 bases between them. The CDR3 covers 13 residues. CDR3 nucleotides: TGTGCCAGCAGCGCACAGGACGGAACTGAAGCTTTCTTT. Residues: CASSAQDGTEAFF.

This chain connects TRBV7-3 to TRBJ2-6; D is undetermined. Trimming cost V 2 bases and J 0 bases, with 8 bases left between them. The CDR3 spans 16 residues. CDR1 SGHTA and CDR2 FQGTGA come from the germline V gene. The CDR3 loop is CASSLQAPSGANVLTF. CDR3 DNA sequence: TGTGCCAGCAGCTTACAGGCCCCCTCTGGGGCCAACGTCCTGACTTTC.

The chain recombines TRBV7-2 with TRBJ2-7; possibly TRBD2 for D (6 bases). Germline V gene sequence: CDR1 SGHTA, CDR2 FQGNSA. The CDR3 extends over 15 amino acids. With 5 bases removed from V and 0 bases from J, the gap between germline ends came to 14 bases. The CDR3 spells CASSPGRRSSYEQYF. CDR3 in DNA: TGTGCCAGCAGCCCCGGGAGACGCAGCTCCTACGAGCAGTACTTC.

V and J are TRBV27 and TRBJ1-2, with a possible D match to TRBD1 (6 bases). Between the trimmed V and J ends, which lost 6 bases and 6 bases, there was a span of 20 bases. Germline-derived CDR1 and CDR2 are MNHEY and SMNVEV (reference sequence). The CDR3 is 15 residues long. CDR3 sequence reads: CASSSAGGAYDGYTF. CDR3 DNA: TGTGCCAGCAGCTCCGCCGGGGGGGCCTACGATGGCTACACCTTC.

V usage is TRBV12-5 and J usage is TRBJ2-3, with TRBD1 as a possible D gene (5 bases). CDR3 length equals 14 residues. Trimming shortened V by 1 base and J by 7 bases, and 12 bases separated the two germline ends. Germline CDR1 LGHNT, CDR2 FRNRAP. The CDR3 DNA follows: TGTGCTAGTGGTTTGGGACAGTCCTGGAATACGCAGTATTTT. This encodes CASGLGQSWNTQYF.

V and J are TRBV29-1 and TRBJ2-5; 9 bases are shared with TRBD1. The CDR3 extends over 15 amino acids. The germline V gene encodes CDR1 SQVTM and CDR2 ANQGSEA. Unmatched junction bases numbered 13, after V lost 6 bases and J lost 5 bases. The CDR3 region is CSVDKGQGRSETQYF. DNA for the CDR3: TGCAGCGTCGATAAGGGACAGGGAAGGTCGGAGACCCAGTACTTC.

For the CDR3, the DNA is TGCGCCAGCAGCCGCCGGACAGGGGCCCTCCTTTGGGAGCAGTACTTC. It yields the protein CASSRRTGALLWEQYF. The chain recombines TRBV5-1 with TRBJ2-7; 9 nucleotides align to TRBD1. Looked up from germline, CDR1 is SGHRS and CDR2 is YFSETQ. The CDR3 sequence is 16 residues long. After removal of 4 bases from V and 7 bases from J, the junction contained 15 bases not matched to a gene.